This record looks at one T cell receptor beta chain sequence and its context. Its antigen is unknown. This entry is derived from a study of T cell responses to AZD1222 COVID-19 vaccine. General study results and limits: Of the AZD1222 recipients, only 5 or 6 were seropositive at baseline. Only after the peak T cell response were repertoires sampled. Unmutated variant regions reportedly attract nearly half of all spike-specific TCRs.

V lost 5 bases and J lost 6; bases outside the gene matches: 6. This CDR3 is 14 amino acids long. Germline CDR1 is SGHRS and CDR2 is YFSETQ. The assay was immunoSEQ multiplex PCR, and TCRdb's table has in-frame clones only and misses some. The data contain roughly 160,000 clones, roughly 92% of them seen just once; the ten biggest clones take up 1.6%. V gene TRBV5-1 combines with J gene TRBJ2-1; 9 positions agree with TRBD2. The sample was peripheral blood, taken on day 0 of AZD1222 vaccination. The source is an adult in good health. DNA of the CDR3: TGCGCCAGCAGGGTGCTAGCGGGGTTCAATGAGCAGTTCTTC. This encodes CASRVLAGFNEQFF.